A selection of T cell receptor beta chains follows, all from one sample in a study of glioma-infiltrating T cells after dendritic cell vaccination. The method was immunoSEQ multiplex PCR; TCRdb's version includes in-frame clones alone and lacks a portion of them. This table holds tens of thousands of clones, roughly 84% found once. The sample consisted of blood, taken before dendritic cell vaccination. The source of these receptors is a human donor with glioblastoma. Both conserved end residues are part of each CDR3. The D gene is left open where the match is weak. Expanded clones get a size class; other rows say once, few or many, or leave the size out.

d_call j_call clone_size v_call cdr3_aa cdr3_nt
. TRBJ1-6 . TRBV6-5 CASSYGGRDSPLHF TGTGCCAGCAGTTACGGTGGCAGGGATTCACCCCTCCACTTT
TRBD1 TRBJ2-1 . TRBV6-5 CASSYSTGQVYNEQFF TGTGCCAGCAGTTACTCCACGGGACAGGTCTACAATGAGCAGTTCTTC
. TRBJ2-2 . TRBV11-3 CASSLDRPSVGELFF TGTGCCAGCAGCTTAGATCGGCCTAGCGTCGGGGAGCTGTTTTTT
. TRBJ2-1 . TRBV10-1 CASSESRQETSYNEQFF TGCGCCAGCAGTGAGTCCCGACAGGAAACCTCCTACAATGAGCAGTTCTTC
. TRBJ2-7 once TRBV29-1 CSVENGSGEQYF TGCAGCGTTGAAAACGGTAGTGGTGAGCAGTACTTC
TRBD1 TRBJ2-2 once TRBV6-1 CASKGTVNTGELFF TGTGCCAGCAAGGGGACAGTGAACACCGGGGAGCTGTTTTTT
. TRBJ1-2 . TRBV11-2 CASSFARGHGYGYTF TGTGCCAGCAGCTTTGCGCGGGGGCATGGCTATGGCTACACCTTC
TRBD1 TRBJ1-2 . TRBV5-1 CASSPQTGAYTGYTF TGCGCCAGCAGCCCGCAGACAGGGGCCTACACGGGCTACACCTTC
. TRBJ2-2 . TRBV7-3 CASSFDRDTGELFF TGTGCCAGCAGCTTCGACCGGGACACCGGGGAGCTGTTTTTT
. TRBJ1-2 once TRBV5-1 CASSLERANYGYTF TGCGCCAGCAGCCTCGAGCGAGCTAACTATGGCTACACCTTC
. TRBJ2-2 . TRBV6-1 CASSHGQATGELFF TGTGCCAGCAGCCACGGCCAAGCGACCGGGGAGCTGTTTTTT
. TRBJ1-1 . TRBV6-5 CASNPSGENTEAFF TGTGCCAGCAACCCCTCGGGGGAGAACACTGAAGCTTTCTTT